This T cell receptor beta chain was retrieved from a study of response to subunit inactivated influenza vaccine. Overall study results and limits: The authors suggested that few new T cells are recruited per seasonal influenza vaccination.

This clonotype showed up just a few times. Its antigen is not identified. TCRdb used MiXCR to reprocess the RT-PCR reads, holding one entry per CDR3 protein. This sample has fewer than 800,000 distinct CDR3 sequences, with approximately 15% found just once. The V end was cut by 5 bases, the J end by 3 bases, with 11 bases between. The CDR3 length is 13 residues. From germline, CDR1 is MNHEY and CDR2 SMNVEV (reference sequence). The receptor was derived from a man aged 50 or older who received an inactivated influenza vaccine. The genes are TRBV27 and TRBJ2-7; no definite D call. The sequencing used PBMCs from blood, collected 11 to 12 days after vaccination. This CDR3 is CASSQHNNYEQYF. The CDR3, as DNA: TGTGCCAGCAGTCAACACAACAACTACGAGCAGTACTTC.